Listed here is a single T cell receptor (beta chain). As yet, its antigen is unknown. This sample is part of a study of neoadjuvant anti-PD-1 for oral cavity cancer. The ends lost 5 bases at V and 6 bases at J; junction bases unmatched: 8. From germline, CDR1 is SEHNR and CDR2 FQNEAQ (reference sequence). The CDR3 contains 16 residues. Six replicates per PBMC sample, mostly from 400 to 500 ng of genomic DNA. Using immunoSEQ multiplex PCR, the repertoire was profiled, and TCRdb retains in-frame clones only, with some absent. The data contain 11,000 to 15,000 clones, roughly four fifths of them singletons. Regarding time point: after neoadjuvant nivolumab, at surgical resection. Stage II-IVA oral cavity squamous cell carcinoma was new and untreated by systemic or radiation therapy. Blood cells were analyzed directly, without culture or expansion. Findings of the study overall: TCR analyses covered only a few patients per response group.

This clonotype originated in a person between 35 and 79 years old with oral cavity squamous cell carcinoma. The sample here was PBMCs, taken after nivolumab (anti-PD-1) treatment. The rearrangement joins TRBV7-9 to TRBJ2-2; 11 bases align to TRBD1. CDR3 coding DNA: TGTGCCAGCAGCCAGGGGACAGGGGGTGTATCCGGGGAGCTGTTTTTT. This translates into CASSQGTGGVSGELFF.